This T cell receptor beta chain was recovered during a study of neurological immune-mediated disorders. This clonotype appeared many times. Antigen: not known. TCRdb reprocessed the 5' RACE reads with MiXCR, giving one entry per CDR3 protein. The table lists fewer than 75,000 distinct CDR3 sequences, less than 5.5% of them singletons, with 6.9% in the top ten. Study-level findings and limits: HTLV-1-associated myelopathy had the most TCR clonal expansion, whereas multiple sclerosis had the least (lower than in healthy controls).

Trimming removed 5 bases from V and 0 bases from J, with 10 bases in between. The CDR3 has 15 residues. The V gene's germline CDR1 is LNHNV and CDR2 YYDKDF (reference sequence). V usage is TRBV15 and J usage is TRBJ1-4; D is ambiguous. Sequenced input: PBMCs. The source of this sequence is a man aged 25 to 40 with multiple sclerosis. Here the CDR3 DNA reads TGTGCCACCAGCGTAAGACCTGCAACTAATGAAAAACTGTTTTTT. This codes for CATSVRPATNEKLFF.